The clone carrying this T cell receptor (beta chain) was observed a few times. Its matching antigen is unknown. Trimming pared 5 bases from V and 7 bases from J, leaving 17 bases between. There are 15 residues in the CDR3. The germline gives CDR1 MNHNS, CDR2 SASEGT. The data are from a study of T cells in Graves' hyperthyroidism and ophthalmopathy. Study outcomes and limitations: Blood also held most thyroid clonotypes expanded beyond 0.001. Prediction of ophthalmopathy progression came a median roughly 6.6 months pre-onset.

TCR beta CDR3 regions were amplified from RNA. The TCR CDR3 first-round RT-PCR relied on the HTBI primer set. TCRdb fed the multiplex PCR reads into MiXCR, producing one record per CDR3 protein. The sample yields a few hundred thousand distinct CDR3 sequences, around 14% seen once. Together with thyroid ultrasound, orbital computed tomography, serum thyroxine and TRAb, clinical symptoms were used for diagnoses. The sample taken for sequencing was blood. The V gene is TRBV6-1, the J gene TRBJ1-4; TRBD1 is a possible D gene (6 bases). This clonotype was sampled from a woman aged 25 to 39 with Graves' hyperthyroidism. The CDR3 is CASSRLRGYGEKLFF. The CDR3 DNA reads TGTGCCAGCAGTCGCCTCAGGGGATATGGTGAAAAACTGTTTTTT.